The 14 T cell receptor beta chains given below trace back to one sample, sequenced in a study of post-analysis software for immune sequencing data. Study-level findings and limits: There were four or five TRBV segments more frequent in patients than controls, and TRBV5-6, TRBV5-1 and TRBV20-1 were among them.

TCR beta cDNA libraries had unique molecular identifiers. TCRdb reprocessed the PCR reads with MiXCR, giving one entry per CDR3 protein. The data show 430,000 or so distinct CDR3 sequences, with about 40% seen just once and about 7.6% held by the top ten. These receptors are not linked to any known antigen. Material: blood. The receptors originated from a girl between 2 and 10 years old with multiple sclerosis.

This clonotype appeared a few times. This chain joins TRBV5-1 and TRBJ2-3, with D possibly being TRBD1 (6 bases). This CDR3 is 15 amino acids long. The V end lost 0 bases, the J end lost 5 bases, and 13 bases lay between the germline ends. CDR1 is SGHRS, CDR2 YFSETQ, per germline. DNA for the CDR3: TGCGCCAGCAGCTTGGAAGGCAGGGGTGAAGATACGCAGTATTTT. The encoded protein is CASSLEGRGEDTQYF.

This clonotype came up a few times. The genes are TRBV3-1 and TRBJ2-4; no reliable D call. The germline V gene has CDR1 LGHDT and CDR2 YNNKEL (reference sequence). The V end lost 1 base, the J end lost 14 bases, and 9 bases lay between the germline ends. CDR3 size: 11 residues. CDR3 nucleotide sequence: TGTGCCAGCAGCCAAGCGGCCCATAAGTACTTC. The encoded protein is CASSQAAHKYF.

The chain links TRBV27 to TRBJ1-1; D ambiguous. V was trimmed by 5 bases and J by 7 bases, leaving 20 bases between them. CDR1 and CDR2 from the germline V gene are MNHEY and SMNVEV (reference sequence). The CDR3 length is 15 residues. The CDR3 spells CASSPLGAGSSEAFF. CDR3 nucleotides: TGTGCCAGCAGTCCCCTGGGCGCGGGAAGTAGTGAAGCTTTCTTT.

Notes on this clonotype: Germline is not matched at one junction end, which may reflect a read error. The genes are TRBV10-1 and TRBJ1-5, with D possibly being TRBD1 (5 bases). The germline gives CDR1 WNHNN, CDR2 SYGVQD (reference sequence). The CDR3 consists of 17 residues. The CDR3 sequence: CASPVRVKGYSNQPRHF. CDR3 nucleotide sequence: TGCGCCAGCCCCGTCAGGGTAAAGGGCTATAGCAATCAGCCCCGGCATTTT.

This clonotype appeared a few times. The chain employs TRBV10-3 and TRBJ1-4; D is perhaps TRBD1 (6 bases). From germline, CDR1 is ENHRY and CDR2 SYGVKD. With 0 bases removed from V and 4 bases from J, the gap between germline ends came to 9 bases. The CDR3 totals 15 residues. The CDR3 region has the DNA TGTGCCATCAGTGAGTCGACAGGACGTAATGAAAAACTGTTTTTT. This encodes CAISESTGRNEKLFF.

This clonotype has only a few counts. V usage is TRBV9 and J usage is TRBJ2-7; 7 bases align to TRBD2. Germline V gene lookup returns CDR1 SGDLS and CDR2 YYNGEE. The V gene end was trimmed by 3 bases and the J gene end by 3 bases; junction bases not matched to a gene: 6. The CDR3 runs 14 residues. The CDR3 nucleotides read TGTGCCAGCAGCGCAGGACTAGTTGGCTACGAGCAGTACTTC. Protein product: CASSAGLVGYEQYF.

The chain has TRBV29-1 and TRBJ1-1, with D hard to call. The length of the CDR3 is 13 residues. Germline V lookup: CDR1 SQVTM, CDR2 ANQGSEA. Trimming removed 4 bases at V and 0 bases at J, with 9 bases between. This CDR3 reads CSVVLKMNTEAFF. The CDR3 bases are TGCAGCGTTGTGCTGAAAATGAACACTGAAGCTTTCTTT.

This clonotype was detected a few times. The CDR3 reads CASSLGASGRADEQFF. CDR3 DNA sequence: TGTGCCAGCAGCTTAGGGGCTAGCGGGAGGGCCGATGAGCAGTTCTTC. The chain joins TRBV7-2 to TRBJ2-1; 12 positions match TRBD2. The CDR3 totals 16 residues. V shed 1 base, J shed 8 bases, and the junction held 6 bases outside the gene matches. Germline loops: CDR1 SGHTA, CDR2 FQGNSA.

V usage is TRBV28 and J usage is TRBJ1-3; 7 nucleotides agree with TRBD1. V trimming: 6 bases; J trimming: 9 bases; junction bases outside the gene matches: 11. The CDR3 sequence is 14 residues long. Per the germline V gene, CDR1 is MDHEN and CDR2 is SYDVKM. The CDR3 bases are TGTGCCAGCAGCCCGGGACAGTACCTGGGCACCATATATTTT. Translation gives CASSPGQYLGTIYF.

In its sample, this clonotype was seen a few times. V is TRBV12-3 or TRBV12-4 and J is TRBJ2-4, with a possible D match to TRBD2 (5 bases). The CDR3 spans 18 residues. Trimming pared 2 bases from V and 2 bases from J, leaving 19 bases between. The CDR3 DNA reads TGTGCCAGCAGTTTATTTACACCCCCGGGGAGTACCAAAAACATTCAGTACTTC. Translation gives CASSLFTPPGSTKNIQYF.

This clonotype has only a few counts. Given a much more abundant clone one base away, this may be a read error. The genes are TRBV20-1 and TRBJ2-5; TRBD1 might be the D (5 bases). V shed 6 bases and J shed 3 bases, with 20 bases lying between them. Germline loops: CDR1 DFQATT, CDR2 SNEGSKA (reference sequence). There are 15 residues in the CDR3. CDR3 sequence (DNA): TGCAGTGCCCTGAGGACAAAGTTAGGAAAAGAGACCCAGTACTTC. This sequence encodes CSALRTKLGKETQYF.

The gene calls are TRBV28 and TRBJ2-7, with D perhaps TRBD1 (5 bases). The CDR3 has 15 amino acids. Trimming pared 6 bases from V and 0 bases from J, leaving 15 bases between. The germline gives CDR1 MDHEN, CDR2 SYDVKM. As DNA, the CDR3 is TGTGCCAGCAGCACTCAGGGTGCCGGCTCCTACGAGCAGTACTTC. Translating gives CASSTQGAGSYEQYF. Looking up the rest from reference TRBV28 and TRBJ2-7 gives the full variable domain: DVKVTQSSRYLVKRTGEKVFLECVQDMDHENMFWYRQDPGLGLRLIYFSYDVKMKEKGDIPEGYSVSREKKERFSLILESASTNQTSMYLCASSTQGAGSYEQYFGPGTRLTVT.

The chain combines TRBV29-1 with TRBJ2-3; possible D gene TRBD2, 6 bases. Germline lookup yields CDR1 SQVTM and CDR2 ANQGSEA. The V and J ends lost 6 bases and 4 bases respectively, with 17 bases between them. There are 14 residues in the CDR3. The CDR3 region has the DNA TGCAGCGTAGCACCGGAGGGCCAGGCAGATACGCAGTATTTT. Protein: CSVAPEGQADTQYF.

The rearrangement joins TRBV7-3 to TRBJ2-6; 8 positions match TRBD2. The CDR3 totals 18 residues. The junction had 4 bases not matched to a gene; V was cut back by 0 bases and J by 0 bases. Germline CDR1 reads SGHTA; CDR2 reads FQGTGA. The CDR3 reads CASSLTSGRVSGANVLTF. CDR3 bases: TGTGCCAGCAGCTTAACATCCGGGAGGGTCTCTGGGGCCAACGTCCTGACTTTC.